This passage covers 24 T cell receptor beta chains from one sample sequenced in a study of T-cell memory formation after mild COVID-19. One entry per CDR3 protein results from TCRdb running MiXCR on the 5' RACE reads. The sample contains around 150,000 distinct CDR3 sequences, more than 9% of which appear only once. Material for sequencing was PBMCs or a T cell subset sorted from them (not recorded which). Source of these receptors: a man aged 18 to 29 who had mild COVID-19 (a few samples of this study predate the infection). Cell type and time point are not known.

The V gene is TRBV7-2, the J gene TRBJ2-4; 10 bases are a match to TRBD1. This CDR3 region has 16 residues. Unmatched junction bases numbered 8, after V lost 1 base and J lost 8 bases. Per the germline V gene, CDR1 is SGHTA and CDR2 is FQGNSA. This CDR3 is CASSLGQGAIGDIQYF. CDR3 DNA: TGTGCCAGCAGCTTAGGACAGGGGGCAATTGGAGACATTCAGTACTTC.

This clonotype was observed once. The chain has TRBV6-2 or TRBV6-3 and TRBJ1-2; weak D call: TRBD1 (5 bases). Trimming cost V 2 bases and J 5 bases, with 15 bases left between them. This CDR3 is 15 amino acids long. CDR1 is MNHEY and CDR2 is SVGEGT in the germline V gene. CDR3 residues: CASSYRDRLLYGYTF. As DNA, the CDR3 is TGTGCCAGCAGTTACCGGGACCGCTTACTTTATGGCTACACCTTC.

The chain couples TRBV10-3 to TRBJ1-2, with 7 bases identical to TRBD1. Germline CDR1 and CDR2: ENHRY and SYGVKD. Germline trimming cut 0 bases from V and 4 bases from J; bases unmatched to any gene: 11. The CDR3 consists of 17 residues. The CDR3 sequence is CAISESRMVAGGYGYTF. The DNA of the CDR3 is TGTGCCATCAGTGAGTCGAGAATGGTCGCAGGGGGCTATGGCTACACCTTC.

This clonotype was found a few times. The chain employs TRBV6-6 and TRBJ2-5; D ambiguous. The CDR3 sequence is 15 residues long. Germline-derived CDR1 and CDR2 are MNHNY and SVGAGI (reference sequence). V gave up 0 bases and J gave up 5 bases, with 13 bases separating them. The CDR3 DNA sequence: TGTGCCAGCAGTTACTCGACTCTGGTCGGGGAGACCCAGTACTTC. It translates to CASSYSTLVGETQYF.

There are a few counts of this clonotype. This rearrangement joins TRBV21-1 to TRBJ2-7; the D call of TRBD2 is as the table states it, not checked on the DNA. TRBV21-1 corresponds to a pseudogene. The CDR3 totals 17 residues. CDR3 sequence reads: CASRPSGGYDSSYEQYF. The CDR3 nucleotides read TGTGCCAGCCGCCCTAGCGGGGGGTACGATAGCTCCTACGAGCAGTACTTC.

This clonotype was seen at least ten times. V and J are TRBV14 and TRBJ2-1; the match to TRBD2 covers 10 bases. Germline assignment: CDR1 SGHDN and CDR2 FVKESK. The J segment lost 0 bases and the V segment lost 4 bases, leaving 15 bases of the junction unmatched. This CDR3 region has 20 residues. CDR3: CASSPRLGLAAFSSYNEQFF. In DNA form, the CDR3 reads TGTGCCAGCAGCCCTCGTCTCGGACTAGCGGCCTTTAGCTCCTACAATGAGCAGTTCTTC.

This chain links TRBV18 with TRBJ1-2; TRBD1 aligns across 7 bases. The CDR3 has 17 residues. V lost 3 bases to trimming and J lost 3 bases; unmatched junction nucleotides: 13. Germline CDR1 KGHSH, CDR2 LQKENI. The CDR3 DNA sequence: TGTGCCAGCTCACCCCCCTGGGACAGAACCCAGTACTATGGCTACACCTTC. Translation gives CASSPPWDRTQYYGYTF.

The chain employs TRBV7-9 and TRBJ2-3; D ambiguous. The ends were cut back, 5 bases at V and 1 base at J, with 16 bases in the middle. This CDR3 is built from 16 residues. Germline V gene lookup returns CDR1 SEHNR and CDR2 FQNEAQ (reference sequence). This chain's CDR3 is CASSPRLRQRTDTQYF. DNA for the CDR3: TGTGCCAGCAGCCCGCGACTCCGGCAGCGCACAGATACGCAGTATTTT.

This clonotype counts as medium-sized (0.01 to 0.1%). The gene calls are TRBV5-5 and TRBJ2-5; 11 nucleotides align to TRBD2. The CDR3 spans 15 residues. The V gene end was trimmed by 1 base and the J gene end by 5 bases; junction bases not matched to a gene: 4. Germline CDR1 reads SGHKS; CDR2 reads YYEKEE (reference sequence). The CDR3 nucleotides are TGTGCCAGCAGCTTGAATAGCGGGGGGGCCGAGACCCAGTACTTC. Residues: CASSLNSGGAETQYF.

The table lists this clonotype with many counts. This chain uses TRBV7-2 with TRBJ2-4, with D possibly matching TRBD2 (5 bases). Trimming removed 5 bases from V and 5 bases from J, with 13 bases in between. Per the germline V gene, CDR1 is SGHTA and CDR2 is FQGNSA. This CDR3 is built from 14 residues. The CDR3 DNA sequence: TGTGCCAGCAGCGCCCCCGGGGTACAAAACATTCAGTACTTC. It yields the protein CASSAPGVQNIQYF.

This clonotype was seen a handful of times. This chain joins TRBV7-2 and TRBJ1-3; no clear D gene. The CDR3 has 14 amino acids. The germline V gene has CDR1 SGHTA and CDR2 FQGNSA. V lost 3 bases and J lost 0, with 6 bases in between. The CDR3 sequence is CASSFGGSGNTIYF. The CDR3 DNA reads TGTGCCAGCAGCTTCGGCGGCTCTGGAAACACCATATATTTT.

V usage is TRBV5-1 and J usage is TRBJ2-5; possible D gene TRBD2, 6 bases. Trimming cost V 7 bases and J 5 bases, with 15 bases left between them. From germline, CDR1 is SGHRS and CDR2 YFSETQ. This CDR3 has 13 residues. The CDR3 nucleotides are TGCGCCAGCGGGTTCGGGGACTGGGAGACCCAGTACTTC. It codes for CASGFGDWETQYF.

This clonotype has a handful of counts. This sequence joins TRBV4-3 and TRBJ2-7; TRBD1 matches 7 bases. From germline, CDR1 is LGHNA and CDR2 YSLEER. J was trimmed by 4 bases and V by 1 base; bases with no gene match: 4. The CDR3 runs to 14 residues. The CDR3 nucleotides read TGCGCCAGCAGCCAAGTCAGGGGGATGTACGAGCAGTACTTC. Translation gives CASSQVRGMYEQYF.

This rearrangement joins TRBV7-9 to TRBJ1-6; D not resolved. Per the germline V gene, CDR1 is SEHNR and CDR2 is FQNEAQ (reference sequence). The V gene lost 7 bases and the J gene lost 8 bases, with 12 bases spanning the gap. CDR3 length: 13 residues. The CDR3 sequence: CASTQTRDSPLHF. Written as DNA, the CDR3 is TGTGCCAGCACTCAGACTAGGGATTCACCCCTCCACTTT.

The sample holds a few counts of this clonotype. The missing conserved phenylalanine or tryptophan at the end of this CDR3 makes a read error likely. The DNA is omitted, as the CDR3 cannot be located on it reliably, and the CDR3 follows TCRdb's listing. The CDR3 here is CASSSMNREV. The rearrangement links TRBV7-3 to TRBJ2-2; the D call TRBD1 from the table was never checked on the DNA. The CDR3 has 10 amino acids, counting both end residues. Germline V lookup: CDR1 SGHTA, CDR2 FQGTGA.

This clonotype came up many times. This sequence joins TRBV7-2 and TRBJ2-4; possibly TRBD2 for D (6 bases). The ends were cut back, 4 bases at V and 0 bases at J, with 7 bases in the middle. This CDR3 contains 14 residues. Looked up from germline, CDR1 is SGHTA and CDR2 is FQGNSA. The CDR3 DNA reads TGTGCCAGCAGCTCGGGACTAGCCAAAAACATTCAGTACTTC. Translating it yields CASSSGLAKNIQYF.

This clonotype was recorded a few times. The V gene is TRBV12-3 or TRBV12-4, the J gene TRBJ2-2; 10 nucleotides agree with TRBD2. The junction had 0 bases not matched to a gene; V was cut back by 0 bases and J by 5 bases. The CDR3 is 15 amino acids. The CDR3 nucleotides are TGTGCCAGCAGTTTAGCGGGACTAGCGACCGGGGAGCTGTTTTTT. Its translation: CASSLAGLATGELFF.

The V call is TRBV7-3, the J call TRBJ1-1, with D unresolved. Germline V gene data show CDR1 as SGHTA and CDR2 as FQGTGA. The CDR3 is made up of 13 amino acids. V shed 2 bases and J shed 7 bases, with 11 bases lying between them. Written as DNA, the CDR3 is TGTGCCAGCAGCTTATCAAGGTTGGATGAAGCTTTCTTT. Encoded protein: CASSLSRLDEAFF.

This clonotype showed up many times. V and J are TRBV5-1 and TRBJ2-7, with 11 bases aligning to TRBD2. The CDR3 is 15 residues long. After removal of 0 bases from V and 3 bases from J, the junction contained 2 bases not matched to a gene. Germline loops: CDR1 SGHRS, CDR2 YFSETQ. CDR3: CASSLALAGGYEQYF. The CDR3 DNA reads TGCGCCAGCAGCTTGGCCCTAGCGGGGGGCTACGAGCAGTACTTC.

At least ten counts were recorded for this clonotype. The chain employs TRBV5-6 and TRBJ1-5; D not certain. The CDR3 covers 13 residues. Trimming removed 4 bases from V and 1 base from J, with 6 bases in between. The germline gives CDR1 SGHDT, CDR2 YYEEEE. The CDR3 protein is CASSADSNQPQHF. DNA of the CDR3: TGTGCCAGCAGCGCGGACAGCAATCAGCCCCAGCATTTT.

This clonotype was detected only a few times. The gene calls are TRBV29-1 and TRBJ2-5; D gene unclear. Trimming took 2 bases from V and 4 from J, leaving 14 bases between them. CDR1 and CDR2 (germline): SQVTM, ANQGSEA. The CDR3 is made up of 14 amino acids. CDR3 in amino acids: CSVEHPVARETQYF. The CDR3, as DNA: TGCAGCGTTGAACACCCGGTTGCGCGAGAGACCCAGTACTTC.

The J gene is TRBJ2-3, the V gene TRBV11-1; a weak D match, TRBD2 (5 bases). The CDR3 spans 15 residues. Germline V gene sequence: CDR1 SGHAT, CDR2 FQDESV (reference sequence). V was pared by 5 bases and J by 2 bases, with 14 bases between. CDR3 residues: CASSVGIGDTDTQYF. The CDR3 nucleotides are TGTGCCAGCAGCGTGGGGATCGGGGACACAGATACGCAGTATTTT.

The count of this clonotype is one. V and J are TRBV10-3 and TRBJ2-5; TRBD1 or TRBD2 may be the D gene (5 bases each). This CDR3 region has 16 residues. Germline V CDR1 and CDR2: ENHRY, SYGVKD. V gave up 2 bases and J gave up 4 bases, with 17 bases separating them. The CDR3 region has the DNA TGTGCCATCAGTGAGCCCCAGCGATGGGGGAGAGAGACCCAGTACTTC. This encodes CAISEPQRWGRETQYF.

This clonotype was seen ten or more times. This sequence joins TRBV7-7 and TRBJ2-5; no clear D. The CDR3 totals 13 residues. Germline V gene data show CDR1 as SSHAT and CDR2 as FNYEAQ (reference sequence). V lost 6 bases and J 5 bases, leaving 13 bases between the germline ends. CDR3 amino acids: CASSPVIGETQYF. The CDR3 DNA reads as TGTGCCAGCAGTCCAGTCATCGGGGAGACCCAGTACTTC.